This T cell receptor (beta chain) was sequenced during a study of blood T cell repertoires in COVID-19. Background on the study: Acute and convalescent COVID-19 samples came from the United States, Italy and Spain.

The V gene end was trimmed by 2 bases and the J gene end by 6 bases; junction bases not matched to a gene: 8. CDR3 size: 17 residues. The V gene's germline CDR1 is SGDLS and CDR2 YYNGEE. Sequencing was performed with immunoSEQ multiplex PCR; in TCRdb, only in-frame clones are kept and a portion is missing. This sample has approximately 180,000 clones, with over 80% found just once. The chain has TRBV9 and TRBJ1-6; the match to TRBD1 covers 10 bases. The material sequenced was peripheral blood. This receptor was identified in a woman between 40 and 50 years old with COVID-19, enrolled during active disease. The CDR3 spells CASSVPRDRGFNSPLHF. The CDR3 DNA reads TGTGCCAGCAGCGTGCCGCGGGACAGGGGTTTTAATTCACCCCTCCACTTT.